These 14 T cell receptor beta chains came from one sample sequenced in a study of regulatory T cells in long-lasting Graves disease. CDR3 regions were amplified by Arm-PCR using iRepertoire HTBI primers to build TCR beta libraries. TCRdb fed the multiplex PCR reads into MiXCR, producing one record per CDR3 protein. The table records about 420,000 distinct CDR3 sequences, about 17% of them present only once. Noted time point: newly diagnosed GD, antithyroid drugs for less than 3 months. The authors made the TCR library using RNA they extracted from PBMCs. The same sample was also used in a study of T cells in Graves' hyperthyroidism and ophthalmopathy.

The sequencing here drew on peripheral blood mononuclear cells (PBMCs), taken at new diagnosis, from a patient treated with antithyroid drugs. These receptors came from a young woman with Graves disease.

This clonotype has a count of ten or more. The J gene is TRBJ1-1, the V gene TRBV28; D gene uncertain. With 5 bases removed from V and 3 bases from J, the gap between germline ends came to 4 bases. This CDR3 spans 11 amino acids. The germline CDR1 and CDR2 sequences are MDHEN and SYDVKM. The CDR3 region has the DNA TGTGCCAGCAGTCCTCACACTGAAGCTTTCTTT. It codes for CASSPHTEAFF. The whole variable domain, filled in from reference TRBV28 and TRBJ1-1, reads DVKVTQSSRYLVKRTGEKVFLECVQDMDHENMFWYRQDPGLGLRLIYFSYDVKMKEKGDIPEGYSVSREKKERFSLILESASTNQTSMYLCASSPHTEAFFGQGTRLTVV.

This clonotype was found many times. The chain combines TRBV28 with TRBJ2-3; tentative D call: TRBD2 (5 bases). CDR3 length: 12 amino acids. Per the germline V gene, CDR1 is MDHEN and CDR2 is SYDVKM. Trimming shortened V by 5 bases and J by 7 bases, and 10 bases separated the two germline ends. Here the CDR3 DNA reads TGTGCCAGCAGTGCCACTAGGTATACGCAGTATTTT. This translates into CASSATRYTQYF.

The V call is TRBV6-1, the J call TRBJ2-7; possible D gene TRBD2, 5 bases. CDR3 length: 16 amino acids. Germline values: CDR1 MNHNS, CDR2 SASEGT. Deletions cut 1 base from V and 7 bases from J, with 20 bases between. CDR3 sequence reads: CASSEGPRLITGEQYF. The CDR3 DNA sequence: TGTGCCAGCAGTGAAGGCCCTCGTCTCATTACGGGAGAGCAGTACTTC.

The chain combines TRBV7-2 with TRBJ2-2; 7 nucleotides match TRBD1. Unmatched junction bases numbered 2, after V lost 1 base and J lost 6 bases. The CDR3 is made up of 14 amino acids. In germline, CDR1 is SGHTA, CDR2 FQGNSA. The CDR3 region has the DNA TGTGCCAGCAGCTTAGAGCAGGGGGCCGGGGAGCTGTTTTTT. Protein product: CASSLEQGAGELFF.

This clonotype has a count of ten or more. At one end, the junction sequence differs from germline, possibly due to a read error. The rearrangement uses TRBV3-1 and TRBJ1-2, with TRBD1 matching over 7 bases. Germline values: CDR1 LGHDT, CDR2 YNNKEL (reference sequence). There are 12 residues in the CDR3. The CDR3 nucleotides are TGTGCCAGCAGCCAAGGGGACAGTGGCCACACCTTC. Its translation is CASSQGDSGHTF. Using reference TRBV3-1 and TRBJ1-2 for the parts outside the CDR3, the full variable domain is DTAVSQTPKYLVTQMGNDKSIKCEQNLGHDTMYWYKQDSKKFLKIMFSYNNKELIINETVPNRFSPKSPDKAHLNLHINSLELGDSAVYFCASSQGDSGHTFGSGTRLTVV.

This clonotype has just a few counts. The chain uses TRBV19 and TRBJ1-1; D is ambiguous. Looked up from germline, CDR1 is LNHDA and CDR2 is SQIVND (reference sequence). There are 14 residues in the CDR3. Trimming removed 3 bases at V and 8 bases at J, with 16 bases between. The CDR3 here is CASSMGGQSGEAFF. The CDR3, as DNA: TGTGCCAGTAGTATGGGTGGTCAGTCGGGCGAAGCTTTCTTT.

A few counts support this clonotype. This chain uses TRBV18 with TRBJ2-4; 7 bases are a match to TRBD1. In germline, CDR1 is KGHSH, CDR2 LQKENI. V was clipped by 3 bases and J by 0 bases; unmatched bases: 2. CDR3 size: 15 residues. In nucleotides, the CDR3 is TGTGCCAGCTCACCGGGACAGATAGCCAAAAACATTCAGTACTTC. As protein: CASSPGQIAKNIQYF.

This chain joins TRBV4-1 and TRBJ1-5, with 8 bases fitting TRBD1. In germline, CDR1 is MGHRA, CDR2 YSYEKL. This CDR3 has 17 amino acids. V lost 0 bases to trimming and J lost 4 bases; unmatched junction nucleotides: 8. CDR3 protein: CASSQDRGTGLNQPQHF. DNA for the CDR3: TGCGCCAGCAGCCAAGATAGAGGGACAGGCCTTAATCAGCCCCAGCATTTT.

The J gene is TRBJ1-2, the V gene TRBV19, with TRBD1 matching 7 bases. Looked up from germline, CDR1 is LNHDA and CDR2 is SQIVND (reference sequence). The CDR3 consists of 15 residues. V trimming: 3 bases; J trimming: 4 bases; junction bases outside the gene matches: 8. The DNA of the CDR3 is TGTGCCAGTAGTATCACCACAGGGGACTCCTATGGCTACACCTTC. It translates to CASSITTGDSYGYTF.

This clonotype was recorded a few times. The chain carries TRBV6-2 or TRBV6-3 and TRBJ2-2, with 8 bases identical to TRBD2. The CDR3 is 16 amino acids. V was pared by 5 bases and J by 1 base, with 6 bases of the junction left unmatched. CDR1 and CDR2 (germline): MNHEY, SVGEGT. The CDR3 spells CASSLTSARNTGELFF. The CDR3 DNA is TGTGCCAGCAGTCTGACTAGCGCTAGGAACACCGGGGAGCTGTTTTTT.

DNA for the CDR3: TGTGCCAGCAGCAGTCTGAGGGGGCGGTCCGGCACAGATACGCAGTATTTT. The encoded protein is CASSSLRGRSGTDTQYF. This chain joins TRBV3-1 and TRBJ2-3, with 7 bases fitting TRBD1. The CDR3 length is 17 residues. V lost 5 bases to trimming and J lost 1 base; unmatched junction nucleotides: 12. Germline assignment: CDR1 LGHDT and CDR2 YNNKEL (reference sequence).

V and J are TRBV19 and TRBJ2-3; no clear D gene. The J call may be wrong; the DNA end is better matched by TRBJ2-1. This CDR3 is 12 amino acids long. Germline CDR1 reads LNHDA; CDR2 reads SQIVND (reference sequence). The CDR3 DNA sequence: TGTGCCAGTAGTATAGACTGGGATGAGCAGTTCTTC. This gives the protein CASSIDWDEQFF.

The chain uses TRBV27 and TRBJ2-2; D is unresolved. V was pared by 1 base and J by 1 base, with 7 bases between. There are 15 residues in the CDR3. Germline V lookup: CDR1 MNHEY, CDR2 SMNVEV (reference sequence). CDR3 amino acids: CASSLFQENTGELFF. In DNA form, the CDR3 reads TGTGCCAGCAGTTTATTTCAGGAGAACACCGGGGAGCTGTTTTTT.

A few counts support this clonotype. The chain couples TRBV2 to TRBJ2-1, with 11 bases matching TRBD2. CDR1 SNHLY and CDR2 FYNNEI come from the germline V gene. This CDR3 region has 13 residues. V gave up 7 bases and J gave up 7 bases; unmatched junction bases: 3. This chain's CDR3 is CASIGLAGNEQFF. Here the CDR3 DNA reads TGTGCCAGCATAGGACTAGCGGGTAATGAGCAGTTCTTC.